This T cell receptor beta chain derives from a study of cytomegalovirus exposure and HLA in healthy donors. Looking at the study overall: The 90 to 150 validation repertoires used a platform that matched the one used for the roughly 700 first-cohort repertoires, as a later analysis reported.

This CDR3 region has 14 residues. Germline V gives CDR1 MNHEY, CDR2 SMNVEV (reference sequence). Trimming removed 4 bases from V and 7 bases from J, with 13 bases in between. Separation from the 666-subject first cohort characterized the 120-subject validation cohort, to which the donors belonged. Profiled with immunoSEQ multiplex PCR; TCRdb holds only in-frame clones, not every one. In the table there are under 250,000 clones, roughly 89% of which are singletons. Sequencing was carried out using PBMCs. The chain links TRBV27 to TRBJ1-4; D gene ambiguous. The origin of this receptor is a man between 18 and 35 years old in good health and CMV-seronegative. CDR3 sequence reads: CASSSAPRGEKLFF. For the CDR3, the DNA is TGTGCCAGCAGTTCAGCGCCCAGAGGTGAAAAACTGTTTTTT.